This T cell receptor (beta chain) was observed in a study of blood T cell repertoires in COVID-19. Background on the study: Sites in the United States, Italy and Spain provided acute and convalescent COVID-19 samples.

Germline assignment: CDR1 SGHDT and CDR2 YYEEEE. CDR3 length equals 14 residues. Trimming left V 3 bases short and J 5 bases short, with 14 bases between. In the study's own analysis: Nucleated cell counts were estimated from reference gene primer amplification. Clones were read by immunoSEQ multiplex PCR, and TCRdb kept only the in-frame ones, dropping some. V and J calls and clone size are copied from that table; D and trimming were computed from the DNA. The repertoire holds some 64,000 clones, with just over 70% as singletons. This clone showed up just a few times. Participants' own reports of clinical history determined their cohort assignment. Exposed enrollees had met someone with a PCR-confirmed or clinician-diagnosed COVID-19 case at some point within the 2 weeks before study entry.

The sequence came from a woman aged 55-69 years who had been exposed to COVID-19. Sequencing was performed on PBMCs or T cells enriched from blood (not recorded which). The rearrangement joins TRBV5-6 to TRBJ1-2; D unclear. The CDR3 nucleotides read TGTGCCAGCAGCTCCCCGAACATCCCTTATGGCTACACCTTC. Protein product: CASSSPNIPYGYTF. The entire variable domain, with the rest obtained from reference TRBV5-6 and TRBJ1-2, is as follows: DAGVTQSPTHLIKTRGQQVTLRCSPKSGHDTVSWYQQALGQGPQFIFQYYEEEERQRGNFPDRFSGHQFPNYSSELNVNALLLGDSALYLCASSSPNIPYGYTFGSGTRLTVV.